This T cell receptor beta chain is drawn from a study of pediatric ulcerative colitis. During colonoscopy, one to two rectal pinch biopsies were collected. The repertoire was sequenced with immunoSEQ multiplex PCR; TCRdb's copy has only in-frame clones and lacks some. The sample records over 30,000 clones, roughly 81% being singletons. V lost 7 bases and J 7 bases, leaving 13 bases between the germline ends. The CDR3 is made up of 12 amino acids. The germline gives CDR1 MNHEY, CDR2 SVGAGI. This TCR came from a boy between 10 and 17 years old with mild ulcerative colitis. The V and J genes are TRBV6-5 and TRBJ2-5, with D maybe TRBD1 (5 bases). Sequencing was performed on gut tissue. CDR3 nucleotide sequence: TGTGCCAGCACCCAACCCCAGGGGACCCAGTACTTC. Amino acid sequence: CASTQPQGTQYF.